The clone carrying this T cell receptor beta chain was counted at least ten times. Its specificity is not known. The data were taken from a study of T cells after posttransplantation cyclophosphamide. Assay used: immunoSEQ multiplex PCR; TCRdb lists only in-frame clones, some missing. This sample carries 41,000 or so clones, none of them present only once. Peripheral blood was collected from the related graft donor on the marrow donation day. Study conclusions and caveats: Later post-transplant blood repertoires were often dominated by donor CD8+ memory clones. Recipient CMV seropositivity and CMV reactivation strongly tracked TRB clonality. Skin or GI-infiltrating T cells shared few TRB sequences with blood.

The length of the CDR3 is 14 residues. With 4 bases removed from V and 5 bases from J, the gap between germline ends came to 12 bases. From germline, CDR1 is SGHAT and CDR2 FQNNGV. This TCR came from a man younger than 40 in good health and a related stem cell transplant donor. Sequences were obtained from PBMCs. The V call is TRBV11-2, the J call TRBJ2-1; no firm D call. The CDR3 DNA sequence: TGTGCCAGCAGCTCCGTTAAAAGGGACAATGAGCAGTTCTTC. This codes for CASSSVKRDNEQFF.